Shown below are 30 T cell receptor beta chains from a single sample sequenced in a study of T cells in Graves' hyperthyroidism and ophthalmopathy. Amplified TCR beta CDR3 regions came from RNA transcripts. First-round RT-PCR targeting the TCR CDR3 was performed with the HTBI primer set. TCRdb re-derived calls from the multiplex PCR reads in MiXCR, one entry per CDR3 protein. Here the sample spans over 350,000 distinct CDR3 sequences, roughly 13% being singletons. The sample comprised blood. All receptors derive from a man between 45 and 60 years old with Graves' ophthalmopathy.

This clonotype occurred many times. The chain joins TRBV7-2 to TRBJ2-1, with D possibly TRBD1 on 5 matching bases. The CDR3 has 16 residues. Germline V gene data show CDR1 as SGHTA and CDR2 as FQGNSA. Trimming took off 3 bases at V and 3 bases at J, with 15 bases between the two ends. The CDR3 DNA reads as TGTGCCAGCAGCTTGGGGCTGGTAGGAAACTACAATGAGCAGTTCTTC. It translates to CASSLGLVGNYNEQFF.

This sequence joins TRBV4-1 and TRBJ1-5; 10 bases align to TRBD1. CDR1 is MGHRA and CDR2 is YSYEKL in the germline V gene. V lost 4 bases to trimming and J lost 0 bases; unmatched junction nucleotides: 9. The CDR3 has 18 amino acids. CDR3 nucleotides: TGCGCCAGCAGCCTCGTCGGGACAGGGGAATATAGCAATCAGCCCCAGCATTTT. It yields the protein CASSLVGTGEYSNQPQHF.

This clonotype was detected only a few times. The chain couples TRBV15 to TRBJ2-2, with D unclear. V was shortened by 2 bases and J by 1 base, with 14 bases between the two germline ends. This CDR3 spans 17 amino acids. Looked up from germline, CDR1 is LNHNV and CDR2 is YYDKDF (reference sequence). Here the CDR3 reads CATSRPGRSKNTGELFF. DNA for the CDR3: TGTGCCACCAGCAGACCCGGACGGAGCAAGAACACCGGGGAGCTGTTTTTT.

This clonotype was found many times. The CDR3 DNA reads TGTGCCATCAGTGGGGACAGGGGCTTGGAGACCCAGTACTTC. It specifies CAISGDRGLETQYF. The V gene is TRBV10-3, the J gene TRBJ2-5; the match to TRBD1 covers 10 bases. The CDR3 is 14 amino acids. Germline-derived CDR1 and CDR2 are ENHRY and SYGVKD. Trimming at V came to 4 bases and at J to 5 bases, leaving 4 bases not matched to a gene.

This clonotype was seen at least ten times. V is TRBV18 and J is TRBJ2-1, with D perhaps TRBD2 (6 bases). This CDR3 is 13 amino acids long. Per germline, CDR1 KGHSH and CDR2 LQKENI. The V end lost 3 bases, the J end lost 9 bases, and 12 bases lay between the germline ends. CDR3 in DNA: TGTGCCAGCTCACCTCGGGACTCGGTTGAGCAGTTCTTC. Its translation is CASSPRDSVEQFF.

In this sample, this clonotype turned up a few times. This rearrangement joins TRBV19 to TRBJ2-7; weak D call: TRBD1 (5 bases). CDR1 is LNHDA and CDR2 is SQIVND in the germline V gene (reference sequence). V was pared by 6 bases and J by 5 bases, with 17 bases between. The CDR3 length is 14 residues. The CDR3 loop is CASRSTASPNEQYF. DNA of the CDR3: TGTGCCAGTAGGTCGACAGCCAGCCCTAACGAGCAGTACTTC.

Points on this clonotype: A much bigger clone sits one base away, suggesting this may be a read error. The chain employs TRBV3-1 and TRBJ2-1, with D possibly TRBD2 on 6 matching bases. CDR1 LGHDT and CDR2 YNNKEL come from the germline V gene (reference sequence). The CDR3 extends over 17 amino acids. V lost 4 bases, J lost 6 bases, and 22 bases lay in between. CDR3 sequence: CASSRYGAGYGGNEQFF. The CDR3 nucleotides are TGTGCCAGCAGCCGCTACGGTGCGGGATACGGCGGCAATGAGCAGTTCTTC.

This clonotype was found many times. The chain couples TRBV20-1 to TRBJ1-1; perhaps TRBD1 as D (6 bases). Trimming pared 6 bases from V and 4 bases from J, leaving 9 bases between. This CDR3 is built from 11 residues. CDR1 DFQATT and CDR2 SNEGSKA come from the germline V gene (reference sequence). CDR3 sequence (DNA): TGCAGTGCCACAGGGCCCACTGAAGCTTTCTTT. Its protein product is CSATGPTEAFF.

At least ten counts were recorded for this clonotype. The V gene is TRBV30, the J gene TRBJ1-2; 9 bases are shared with TRBD1. The CDR3 has 14 residues. Germline values: CDR1 GTSNPN, CDR2 SVGIG (reference sequence). V shed 1 base, J shed 0 bases, and the junction held 0 bases outside the gene matches. CDR3 nucleotides: TGTGCCTGGAGTGGGGACAGGGCTAACTATGGCTACACCTTC. As protein: CAWSGDRANYGYTF.

The J gene is TRBJ2-1, the V gene TRBV24-1; 8 bases are a match to TRBD2. Germline CDR1 and CDR2: KGHDR and SFDVKD. The trim removed 3 bases at V and 5 bases at J, leaving 5 bases unmatched. This CDR3 spans 15 amino acids. CDR3 sequence: CATSDPSGLDNEQFF. Here the CDR3 DNA reads TGTGCCACCAGTGATCCTAGCGGGCTCGACAATGAGCAGTTCTTC.

Concerning this clonotype itself: A much larger clone is a single base away; this may be a read error. This rearrangement joins TRBV6-2 or TRBV6-3 to TRBJ2-7, with 10 bases lining up with TRBD1. V lost 6 bases to trimming and J lost 8 bases; unmatched junction nucleotides: 7. Looked up from germline, CDR1 is MNHEY and CDR2 is SVGEGT. The CDR3 is 13 amino acids. The CDR3 bases are TGTGCCAGCAGGGGACAGGGGCTGTACAAGCAGTACTTC. This translates into CASRGQGLYKQYF.

This clonotype occurred many times. The chain joins TRBV29-1 to TRBJ2-7; D is unresolved. V lost 1 base to trimming and J lost 8 bases, with 15 bases between them. The germline CDR1 and CDR2 sequences are SQVTM and ANQGSEA. The CDR3 has 13 residues. The CDR3 DNA reads TGCAGCGTTGAAGTTGTAATAGGTCGGAAGCAGTACTTC. This codes for CSVEVVIGRKQYF.

Worth noting for this clonotype: This may arise from a read error, as a much more abundant clone is one base away. The genes are TRBV9 and TRBJ1-2; perhaps TRBD1 as D (5 bases). CDR3 length: 15 amino acids. Germline V lookup: CDR1 SGDLS, CDR2 YYNGEE. Trimming stripped 5 bases from V and 0 bases from J, with 14 bases between. In nucleotides, the CDR3 is TGTGCCAGCAGGGTCGCAGGGTCAGCTAACTATGGCTACACCTTC. It is translated as CASRVAGSANYGYTF.

In its sample, this clonotype was seen many times. The gene calls are TRBV6-2 or TRBV6-3 and TRBJ1-5; perhaps TRBD1 as D (6 bases). V was pared by 7 bases and J by 2 bases, with 15 bases between. CDR3 length: 15 residues. The germline CDR1 and CDR2 sequences are MNHEY and SVGEGT. The CDR3 coding sequence is TGTGCCAGCAAATCCGGGGGCTCGGGCAATCAGCCCCAGCATTTT. Translating gives CASKSGGSGNQPQHF.

This clonotype showed up just a few times. The genes are TRBV6-4 and TRBJ2-1; 7 nucleotides line up with TRBD2. Germline-derived CDR1 and CDR2 are MRHNA and SNTAGT. The CDR3 consists of 14 residues. Trimming cost V 2 bases and J 4 bases; bases outside gene matches: 2. The CDR3 loop is CASSDGEGYNEQFF. The CDR3 DNA sequence: TGTGCCAGCAGTGACGGGGAGGGATACAATGAGCAGTTCTTC.

This clonotype was counted ten times or more. The J gene is TRBJ1-1, the V gene TRBV28; D might be TRBD1 (5 bases). Trimming removed 5 bases from V and 0 bases from J, with 10 bases in between. This CDR3 comprises 14 residues. CDR1 MDHEN and CDR2 SYDVKM come from the germline V gene. The CDR3 here is CASSPQTVNTEAFF. CDR3 nucleotides: TGTGCCAGCAGTCCGCAGACAGTGAACACTGAAGCTTTCTTT.

This clonotype has a count of ten or more. The genes are TRBV10-1 and TRBJ1-6; D ambiguous. This CDR3 is 14 amino acids long. Trimming shortened V by 8 bases and J by 9 bases, and 17 bases separated the two germline ends. The germline gives CDR1 WNHNN, CDR2 SYGVQD (reference sequence). This CDR3 reads CASSGLGSGSPLHF. In nucleotides, the CDR3 is TGCGCCAGCTCGGGGTTGGGTTCTGGTTCACCCCTCCACTTT.

The CDR3 bases are TGTGCCACCAGCAGAGGGACAGAAGAGACCCAGTACTTC. Amino acid sequence: CATSRGTEETQYF. This chain uses TRBV15 with TRBJ2-5; possibly TRBD1 for D (6 bases). This CDR3 comprises 13 residues. The germline gives CDR1 LNHNV, CDR2 YYDKDF (reference sequence). Trimming cost V 1 base and J 3 bases, with 6 bases left between them. Using reference TRBV15 and TRBJ2-5 for the parts outside the CDR3, the full variable domain is DAMVIQNPRYQVTQFGKPVTLSCSQTLNHNVMYWYQQKSSQAPKLLFHYYDKDFNNEADTPDNFQSRRPNTSFCFLDIRSPGLGDTAMYLCATSRGTEETQYFGPGTRLLVL.

This clonotype was found many times. The chain uses TRBV27 and TRBJ2-1; 11 bases match TRBD2. V lost 2 bases, J lost 6 bases, and 3 bases stayed unmatched. The length of the CDR3 is 15 residues. The germline V gene has CDR1 MNHEY and CDR2 SMNVEV (reference sequence). CDR3 region: CASSLVLAGVNEQFF. The CDR3 coding sequence is TGTGCCAGCAGTTTAGTACTAGCGGGAGTCAATGAGCAGTTCTTC.

The V gene is TRBV27, the J gene TRBJ2-1, with TRBD2 matching 9 bases. Germline CDR1 reads MNHEY; CDR2 reads SMNVEV (reference sequence). The CDR3 length is 16 residues. Trimming at V came to 5 bases and at J to 9 bases, leaving 14 bases not matched to a gene. CDR3 nucleotides: TGTGCCAGCAGTCTACTTCTAGCGGGAAGTTTGAGTGAGCAGTTCTTC. Amino acid sequence: CASSLLLAGSLSEQFF.

There are many counts of this clonotype. Sequence at one end of the junction differs from germline and may be a read error. The V and J genes are TRBV20-1 and TRBJ2-3; D may be TRBD2 (6 bases). This CDR3 has 13 residues. CDR1 and CDR2 from the germline V gene are DFQATT and SNEGSKA (reference sequence). The CDR3 nucleotides are TGCAGTGGTAGACGGGAGAATACAGATACGCAGTATTTT. Encoded protein: CSGRRENTDTQYF.

This clonotype occurred many times. The chain couples TRBV20-1 to TRBJ2-1; a possible D gene is TRBD2 (5 bases). Germline V lookup: CDR1 DFQATT, CDR2 SNEGSKA (reference sequence). V lost 3 bases and J 7 bases, leaving 13 bases between the germline ends. This CDR3 has 13 residues. In DNA, the CDR3 is TGCAGTGCTAGCGGGATTGGTCGGAATGAGCAGTTCTTC. Translation: CSASGIGRNEQFF.

This clonotype was seen at least ten times. The CDR3 coding sequence is TGCAGTGCTAGAGATCGGCTGGGGTTAGCCAAAAACATTCAGTACTTC. Protein product: CSARDRLGLAKNIQYF. The chain employs TRBV20-1 and TRBJ2-4; D is unclear. The germline V and J ends were trimmed by 0 bases and 0 bases, with 12 bases remaining between them. The germline gives CDR1 DFQATT, CDR2 SNEGSKA (reference sequence). CDR3 length: 16 residues.

The V gene is TRBV11-2, the J gene TRBJ1-1; TRBD1 might be the D (5 bases). The CDR3 extends over 15 amino acids. CDR1 is SGHAT and CDR2 is FQNNGV in the germline V gene. The V gene lost 5 bases and the J gene lost 7 bases, with 20 bases spanning the gap. The CDR3 reads CASSRWGEPGGEAFF. CDR3 bases: TGTGCCAGCAGCAGATGGGGGGAACCCGGGGGTGAAGCTTTCTTT.

This clonotype was recorded at least ten times. This chain joins TRBV2 and TRBJ2-3; tentatively, D is TRBD1 (6 bases). The CDR3 has 14 residues. Trimming pared 2 bases from V and 4 bases from J, leaving 10 bases between. Germline V gives CDR1 SNHLY, CDR2 FYNNEI. The CDR3 protein is CASSELQGSDTQYF. The CDR3, as DNA: TGTGCCAGCAGTGAACTCCAGGGGTCAGATACGCAGTATTTT.

The chain is built from TRBV20-1 and TRBJ1-4, with D possibly being TRBD1 (5 bases). Trimming stripped 4 bases from V and 6 bases from J, with 12 bases between. The CDR3 extends over 13 amino acids. Germline CDR1 is DFQATT and CDR2 is SNEGSKA (reference sequence). The CDR3 is CSANPGTDEKLFF. The CDR3, as DNA: TGCAGTGCTAATCCCGGGACTGATGAAAAACTGTTTTTT.

This clonotype came up a few times. The CDR3 region has the DNA TGCGCCAGCAGCCCGAGTAGCGGGCTAACGGTTGAGCAGTTCTTC. The encoded protein is CASSPSSGLTVEQFF. V gene TRBV5-1 combines with J gene TRBJ2-1, with TRBD2 identical over 7 bases. CDR1 and CDR2 (germline): SGHRS, YFSETQ. The CDR3 runs 15 residues. The V and J ends lost 4 bases and 9 bases, in that order; junction bases with no gene match: 13.

This clonotype was recorded at least ten times. The chain uses TRBV7-6 and TRBJ1-1; possibly TRBD1 for D (6 bases). Trimming took 5 bases from V and 3 from J, leaving 13 bases between them. The CDR3 loop spans 14 amino acids. Germline loops: CDR1 SGHVS, CDR2 FNYEAQ. For the CDR3, the DNA is TGTGCCAGCAGCCCACAGGGTCAACACACTGAAGCTTTCTTT. As protein: CASSPQGQHTEAFF.

The table lists this clonotype with many counts. The chain combines TRBV7-8 with TRBJ2-7; D is unclear. Looked up from germline, CDR1 is SGHVS and CDR2 is FQNEAQ. The CDR3 consists of 14 residues. V gave up 3 bases and J gave up 0 bases, with 9 bases separating them. The CDR3 bases are TGTGCCAGCAGCTTCCCCCTCAGCTCCTACGAGCAGTACTTC. As protein: CASSFPLSSYEQYF.

This clonotype showed up many times. Written as DNA, the CDR3 is TGTGCCAGCAGCTTACAGGCTACTAATGAAAAACTGTTTTTT. Encoded protein: CASSLQATNEKLFF. The chain is built from TRBV7-6 and TRBJ1-4; D ambiguous. V lost 2 bases, J lost 2 bases, and 6 bases lay in between. Germline loops: CDR1 SGHVS, CDR2 FNYEAQ. The CDR3 is 14 residues long.